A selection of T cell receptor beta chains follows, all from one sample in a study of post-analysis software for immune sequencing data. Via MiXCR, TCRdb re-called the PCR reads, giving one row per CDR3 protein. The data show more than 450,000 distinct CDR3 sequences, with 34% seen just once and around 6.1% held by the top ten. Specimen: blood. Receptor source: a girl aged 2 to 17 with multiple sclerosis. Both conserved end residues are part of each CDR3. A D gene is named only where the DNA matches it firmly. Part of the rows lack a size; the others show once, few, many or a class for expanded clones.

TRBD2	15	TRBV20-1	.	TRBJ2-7	TGCAGTGCTACCCCAGGAGTCGGGGGGAGCTACGAGCAGTACTTC	CSATPGVGGSYEQYF
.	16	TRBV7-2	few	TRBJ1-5	TGTGCCAGCAGCTTATTTGGGGGTTTTAGCAATCAGCCCCAGCATTTT	CASSLFGGFSNQPQHF
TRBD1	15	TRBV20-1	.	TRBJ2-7	TGCAGTGCTAGAGATACGGGACAGGGATCCTACGAGCAGTACTTC	CSARDTGQGSYEQYF
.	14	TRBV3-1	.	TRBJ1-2	TGTGCCAGCAGCCAAGTATCCGGGCAGGGTGGCTACACCTTC	CASSQVSGQGGYTF
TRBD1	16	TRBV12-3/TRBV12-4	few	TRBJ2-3	TGTGCCAGCAGTGGAGCCGACAGGGGGAGCGCAGATACGCAGTATTTT	CASSGADRGSADTQYF
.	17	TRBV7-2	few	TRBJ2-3	TGTGCCAGCAGCTTAGGGCGGGGACCCACTAGCACAGATACGCAGTATTTT	CASSLGRGPTSTDTQYF
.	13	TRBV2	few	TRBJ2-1	TGTGTTAAACAAAACCCAGTGGGTTATGAGCAGTTCTTC	CVKQNPVGYEQFF
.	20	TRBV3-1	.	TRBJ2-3	TGTGCCAGCAGCCGGTCTTGGGGGGCTGAACGATTACCAAGCACAGATACGCAGTATTTT	CASSRSWGAERLPSTDTQYF
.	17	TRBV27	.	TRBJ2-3	TGTGCCAGCAGACGCGCCGGGGACCTTACTGGCACAGATACGCAGTATTTT	CASRRAGDLTGTDTQYF
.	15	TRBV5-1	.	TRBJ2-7	TGCGCCAGCAGCTACAACCGGGACCCTTCCTACGAGCAGTACTTC	CASSYNRDPSYEQYF
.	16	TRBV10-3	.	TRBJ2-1	TGTGCCATCAGTGAAGGTGCTGGGGGCGGCTACAATGAGCAGTTCTTC	CAISEGAGGGYNEQFF
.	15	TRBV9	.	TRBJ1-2	TGTGCCAGCACCGAAGACAGCGGAGCTAACTATGGCTACACCTTC	CASTEDSGANYGYTF
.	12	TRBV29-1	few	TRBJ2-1	TGCAGCGTTGGGCCGGGCTCCAATGAGCAGTTCTTC	CSVGPGSNEQFF
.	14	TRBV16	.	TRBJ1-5	TGTGCCAGCAGCCAATTAGAGGGCAATCAGCCCCAGCATTTT	CASSQLEGNQPQHF
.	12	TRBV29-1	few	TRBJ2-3	TGCAGCGTTGTTGGGGTGACAGATACGCAGTATTTT	CSVVGVTDTQYF
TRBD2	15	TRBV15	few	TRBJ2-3	TGTGCCACCAGCTACCGGACTAGCGCCACAGATACGCAGTATTTT	CATSYRTSATDTQYF
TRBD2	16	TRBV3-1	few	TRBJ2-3	TGTGCCAGCAGCCAAGTGCAAGCGGGGGGACTGGATACGCAGTATTTT	CASSQVQAGGLDTQYF
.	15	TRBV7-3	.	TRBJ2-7	TGTGCCAGCAGCTTATATCCGGCTAGTCCCTACGAGCAGTACTTC	CASSLYPASPYEQYF
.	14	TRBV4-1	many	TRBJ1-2	TGCGCCAGCAGCCAAGAGGGGTCCCACTATGGCTACACCTTC	CASSQEGSHYGYTF
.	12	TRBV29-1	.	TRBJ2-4	TGCAGCGTCGGGGGGACACAAGACATTCAGTACTTC	CSVGGTQDIQYF
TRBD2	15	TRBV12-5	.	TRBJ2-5	TGTGCTAGTGGTTCCTCGGGGGGGCCATGGGAGACCCAGTACTTC	CASGSSGGPWETQYF
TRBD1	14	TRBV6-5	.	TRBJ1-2	TGTGCCAGTAGCCGCGGGACAGCTAACTATGGCTACACCTTC	CASSRGTANYGYTF
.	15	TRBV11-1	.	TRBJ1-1	TGTGCCAGCAGCATACAGGGAAGTATGAACACTGAAGCTTTCTTT	CASSIQGSMNTEAFF
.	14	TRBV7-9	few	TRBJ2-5	TGTGCCAGCAGCTTAGAGCAGGGGAGGGAGACCCAGTACTTC	CASSLEQGRETQYF
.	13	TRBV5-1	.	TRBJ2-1	TGCGCCAGCAGCCAACCGGACTACAATGAGCAGTTCTTC	CASSQPDYNEQFF
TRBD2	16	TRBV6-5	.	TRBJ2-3	TGTGCCAGCAGTTACTCGTCTAGCGGGGTCGCGGATACGCAGTATTTT	CASSYSSSGVADTQYF
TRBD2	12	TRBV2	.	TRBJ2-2	TGTGCCAGCAGTGGGGACTACCGGGAGCTGTTTTTT	CASSGDYRELFF
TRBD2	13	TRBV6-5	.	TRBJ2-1	TGTGCCAGCAGTGGTCCGGGGAGGGATGAGCAGTTCTTC	CASSGPGRDEQFF
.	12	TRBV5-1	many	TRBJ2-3	TGCGCCAGCAGGGATAGCACAGATACGCAGTATTTT	CASRDSTDTQYF